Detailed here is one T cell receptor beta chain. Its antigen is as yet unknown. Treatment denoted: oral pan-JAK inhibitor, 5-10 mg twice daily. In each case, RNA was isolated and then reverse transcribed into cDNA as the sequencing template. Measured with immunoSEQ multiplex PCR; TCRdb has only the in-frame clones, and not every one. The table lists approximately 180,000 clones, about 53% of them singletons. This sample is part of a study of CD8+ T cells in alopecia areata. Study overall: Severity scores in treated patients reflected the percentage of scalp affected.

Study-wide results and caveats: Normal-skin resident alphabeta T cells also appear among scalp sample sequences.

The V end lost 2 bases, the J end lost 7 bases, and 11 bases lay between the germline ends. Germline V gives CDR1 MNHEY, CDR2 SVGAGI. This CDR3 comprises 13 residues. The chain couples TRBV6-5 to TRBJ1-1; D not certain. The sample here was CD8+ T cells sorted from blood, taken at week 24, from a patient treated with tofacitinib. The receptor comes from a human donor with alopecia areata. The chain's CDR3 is CASSYGGGFEAFF. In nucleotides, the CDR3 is TGTGCCAGCAGTTACGGTGGCGGTTTTGAAGCTTTCTTT.